A single T cell receptor beta chain is shown here with its context. CDR1 SNHLY and CDR2 FYNNEI come from the germline V gene. V lost 7 bases and J lost 1; bases outside the gene matches: 12. The CDR3 length is 16 residues. These data are taken from a study of blood T cell repertoires in COVID-19. In the original processing: It was from reference gene primer amplification that nucleated cell counts were estimated. Profiled with immunoSEQ multiplex PCR; TCRdb holds only in-frame clones, not every one. V and J calls and clone size are as listed in that table; D and trimming were resolved from the DNA. The sample consists of around 40,000 clones, roughly nine tenths of them appearing once.

This sequence joins TRBV2 and TRBJ1-1; 7 bases are a match to TRBD1. Sequencing was done on a sample of peripheral blood. The source is a human donor in a cohort sampled during active COVID-19. Here the CDR3 DNA reads TGTGCCAGCACCCCAGGATTCGGGACAGCGAACACTGAAGCTTTCTTT. Amino acids: CASTPGFGTANTEAFF.